This passage covers 12 T cell receptor beta chains from one sample sequenced in a study of T cells in Graves' hyperthyroidism and ophthalmopathy. Amplification of TCR beta CDR3 regions used RNA as the template. TCR CDR3 regions were first amplified by RT-PCR with HTBI primers. MiXCR was run by TCRdb on the multiplex PCR reads, yielding one entry per CDR3 protein. The table shows about 500,000 distinct CDR3 sequences, with 15% to 20% occurring only once. What was sequenced was blood. The receptor set was obtained from a woman aged 25-40 years with Graves' ophthalmopathy.

The rearrangement joins TRBV28 to TRBJ2-1, with 7 bases that match TRBD1. Germline CDR1 MDHEN, CDR2 SYDVKM. Losses at the gene ends were 6 bases for V and 0 bases for J; bases not matched to a gene: 8. The CDR3 extends over 16 amino acids. The CDR3 spells CASSPWGQSSYNEQFF. The CDR3 nucleotides read TGTGCCAGCAGCCCCTGGGGACAGAGCTCCTACAATGAGCAGTTCTTC.

The chain links TRBV6-2 or TRBV6-3 to TRBJ1-5; 9 bases map to TRBD1. This CDR3 has 15 residues. The trim removed 6 bases at V and 3 bases at J, leaving 6 bases unmatched. In germline, CDR1 is MNHEY, CDR2 SVGEGT. In DNA form, the CDR3 reads TGTGCCAGCAGATCCGGGACAGGGTTCAATCAGCCCCAGCATTTT. This sequence encodes CASRSGTGFNQPQHF.

In its sample, this clonotype was seen many times. The gene calls are TRBV7-8 and TRBJ2-2; the D is unclear. The CDR3 has 16 residues. Germline V gene lookup returns CDR1 SGHVS and CDR2 FQNEAQ. V lost 1 base and J lost 4, with 13 bases in between. CDR3 DNA: TGTGCCAGCAGCTTAGTTGTAGGGATGGGCACCGGGGAGCTGTTTTTT. Its protein is CASSLVVGMGTGELFF.

A word on this clonotype: This may be a read error, as it is one base from a much larger clone. The chain joins TRBV27 to TRBJ2-1; a weak D match, TRBD1 (5 bases). Trimming removed 8 bases from V and 2 bases from J, with 16 bases in between. CDR3 length: 15 residues. The V gene's germline CDR1 is MNHEY and CDR2 SMNVEV (reference sequence). Here the CDR3 reads CASGYNRITYNEQFF. DNA of the CDR3: TGTGCCAGCGGCTATAACAGGATAACCTACAATGAGCAGTTCTTC.

This clonotype was counted many times. V and J are TRBV28 and TRBJ2-7; D gene ambiguous. Germline V gene lookup returns CDR1 MDHEN and CDR2 SYDVKM. This CDR3 region has 13 residues. V lost 6 bases to trimming and J lost 6 bases, with 15 bases between them. The chain's CDR3 is CASRGLRTVEQYF. CDR3 nucleotides: TGTGCCAGCAGGGGTCTCCGAACCGTCGAGCAGTACTTC.

A note on this clonotype: A much larger clone is a single base away; this may be a read error. This chain links TRBV14 with TRBJ2-2; D not certain. The V end was cut by 3 bases, the J end by 5 bases, with 7 bases between. The CDR3 is 13 residues long. Per germline, CDR1 SGHDN and CDR2 FVKESK. The CDR3 DNA is TGTGCCAGCAGCCATAAAAAGACCGGGGAGCTGTTTTTT. As protein: CASSHKKTGELFF.

This clonotype was seen many times. This chain uses TRBV28 with TRBJ1-2, with unresolved D. The CDR3 extends over 12 amino acids. CDR1 MDHEN and CDR2 SYDVKM come from the germline V gene. Between the trimmed V and J ends, which lost 8 bases and 5 bases, there was a span of 12 bases. The CDR3 DNA follows: TGTGCCAGCCAAACCCGGGAGTATGGCTACACCTTC. Protein: CASQTREYGYTF.

Many counts were recorded for this clonotype. The V gene is TRBV28, the J gene TRBJ2-3, with D possibly being TRBD1 (6 bases). The CDR3 sequence is 15 residues long. Germline loops: CDR1 MDHEN, CDR2 SYDVKM. Between the trimmed V and J ends, which lost 4 bases and 2 bases, there was a span of 13 bases. CDR3 in DNA: TGTGCCAGCAGTTCTGAGACAGGACTCACAGATACGCAGTATTTT. Residues: CASSSETGLTDTQYF.

The CDR3 bases are TGTGCCAGCAGCATTTGGGGGGACAGGGTATCCAACGAGCAGTACTTC. Its translation: CASSIWGDRVSNEQYF. This chain links TRBV5-4 with TRBJ2-7; 9 bases are a match to TRBD1. The CDR3 is 16 amino acids. Germline V lookup: CDR1 SGHNT, CDR2 YYREEE (reference sequence). Trimming removed 4 bases from V and 5 bases from J; junction bases left unmatched: 13. The variable domain in full, completed from reference TRBV5-4 and TRBJ2-7, reads ETGVTQSPTHLIKTRGQQVTLRCSSQSGHNTVSWYQQALGQGPQFIFQYYREEENGRGNFPPRFSGLQFPNYSSELNVNALELDDSALYLCASSIWGDRVSNEQYFGPGTRLTVT.

This clonotype has more than one count but fewer than ten. The chain recombines TRBV9 with TRBJ2-1; D perhaps matches TRBD1 (7 bases). V lost 4 bases to trimming and J lost 6 bases, with 17 bases between them. Germline lookup yields CDR1 SGDLS and CDR2 YYNGEE. The CDR3 covers 15 residues. The CDR3 nucleotides read TGTGCCAGCAGCCCGCAGGGGGGATTATCCAATGAGCAGTTCTTC. Translated: CASSPQGGLSNEQFF. Full variable domain (rest looked up from reference TRBV9 and TRBJ2-1): DSGVTQTPKHLITATGQRVTLRCSPRSGDLSVYWYQQSLDQGLQFLIQYYNGEERAKGNILERFSAQQFPDLHSELNLSSLELGDSALYFCASSPQGGLSNEQFFGPGTRLTVL.

This clonotype was recorded at least ten times. The rearrangement links TRBV28 to TRBJ1-2; possible D gene TRBD1, 5 bases. Germline V lookup: CDR1 MDHEN, CDR2 SYDVKM. The CDR3 runs to 15 residues. Trimming pared 1 base from V and 3 bases from J, leaving 12 bases between. The CDR3 is CASSLLEQGYYGYTF. DNA of the CDR3: TGTGCCAGCAGTTTATTAGAGCAGGGCTACTATGGCTACACCTTC.

In its sample, this clonotype was seen many times. The chain uses TRBV12-3 or TRBV12-4 and TRBJ1-5, with D uncertain. Trimming removed 10 bases at V and 1 base at J, with 8 bases between. The CDR3 has 12 amino acids. The chain's CDR3 is CATSRSNQPQHF. Here the CDR3 DNA reads TGTGCCACCAGCCGAAGCAATCAGCCCCAGCATTTT.